This T cell receptor beta chain was sequenced for a study of T cells in Graves' hyperthyroidism and ophthalmopathy. Study-wide results and caveats: In the blood, most expanded thyroid clonotypes above 0.001 appeared as well.

The CDR3 contains 18 residues. The germline V gene encodes CDR1 SNHLY and CDR2 FYNNEI. The J segment lost 4 bases and the V segment lost 6 bases, leaving 18 bases of the junction unmatched. The cohort's ophthalmopathy patients, a group with duration under 3 months, had a Clinical Activity Score of at least 3 and a NOSPECS grade of at least 4. Patients showing uncontrolled infection, other autoimmune disease, pregnancy or lactation were ineligible. Regions amplified from RNA transcripts were the TCR beta CDR3 regions. HTBI primers were the set used in a first-round RT-PCR of the TCR CDR3. Each CDR3 protein is one row after TCRdb ran MiXCR on the multiplex PCR reads. The data contain 500,000 to 750,000 distinct CDR3 sequences, 11% to 15% of them singletons. This clonotype is a singleton in its sample. Its target is unknown.

V is TRBV2 and J is TRBJ2-7, with 10 bases aligning to TRBD2. Sequences were obtained from blood. This TCR was recovered from a woman under 30 with Graves' ophthalmopathy. CDR3 nucleotide sequence: TGTGCCAGCAGCCCGACATTTTTAGCGGGAGGACTCCCTTACGAGCAGTACTTC. Its protein is CASSPTFLAGGLPYEQYF.